Shown below are 20 T cell receptor beta chains from a single sample sequenced in a study of shared clonotypes between healthy human individuals. The data were produced by immunoSEQ multiplex PCR, yet TCRdb's version contains in-frame clones alone and is incomplete. The table shows over a million clones, with approximately 78% occurring only once. Input material: memory CD4+ T cells from PBMCs. Subset of the sample: CD45RA-negative fraction. Receptor source: a man between 18 and 35 years old in good health. Some clones in this sample may be carry-over from other donors' samples.

The chain is built from TRBV27 and TRBJ2-7; 16 positions match TRBD2. Trimming took 2 bases from V and 5 from J; bases not matched to a gene: 9. This CDR3 region has 18 residues. The V gene's germline CDR1 is MNHEY and CDR2 SMNVEV (reference sequence). CDR3 coding DNA: TGTGCCAGCAGTTTACTGGGACTAGCGGGAGGGCCGGACCACGAGCAGTACTTC. Protein: CASSLLGLAGGPDHEQYF.

V usage is TRBV29-1 and J usage is TRBJ2-1, with a tentative D call TRBD1 (6 bases). The CDR3 runs 14 residues. Germline lookup yields CDR1 SQVTM and CDR2 ANQGSEA. With 7 bases removed from V and 5 bases from J, the gap between germline ends came to 18 bases. CDR3 DNA sequence: TGCAGCGCCAGGGGTTCGGCCCTCCACAATGAGCAGTTCTTC. It encodes CSARGSALHNEQFF.

The J gene is TRBJ1-4, the V gene TRBV4-2; TRBD1 is a possible D gene (5 bases). V was trimmed by 4 bases and J by 8 bases, leaving 8 bases between them. CDR1 and CDR2 from the germline V gene are LGHNA and YNFKEQ. CDR3 length: 12 residues. The DNA for the CDR3 is TGTGCCAGCAGCCCCCAGGGAGAAAAACTGTTTTTT. As protein: CASSPQGEKLFF.

The V gene is TRBV7-3, the J gene TRBJ2-2; D possibly corresponds to TRBD2 (6 bases). Per the germline V gene, CDR1 is SGHTA and CDR2 is FQGTGA. The CDR3 has 15 residues. V gave up 1 base and J gave up 5 bases, with 11 bases separating them. The CDR3 sequence: CASSLNGRGTGELFF. The CDR3 DNA reads as TGTGCCAGCAGCTTAAACGGGAGAGGTACCGGGGAGCTGTTTTTT.

On this clone itself: Possible read error: a much larger clone is one base away. Other DNA variants within this sample encode the same CDR3. This sequence joins TRBV28 and TRBJ1-2; possibly TRBD1 for D (5 bases). V was cut by 2 bases and J by 5 bases, with 6 bases left in between. The length of the CDR3 is 12 residues. The V gene's germline CDR1 is MDHEN and CDR2 SYDVKM. CDR3 loop: CASSLGGYGYTF. The CDR3 bases are TGTGCCAGCAGTTTAGGGGGATATGGCTACACCTTC.

The V and J genes are TRBV11-2 and TRBJ2-7, with a tentative D call TRBD1 (6 bases). Per the germline V gene, CDR1 is SGHAT and CDR2 is FQNNGV. The CDR3 loop spans 18 amino acids. The V and J ends lost 3 bases and 0 bases respectively, with 21 bases between them. The CDR3 DNA reads as TGTGCCAGCAGCTTCCATCGTTGGGCAGGGGCTACCTCCTACGAGCAGTACTTC. Translated: CASSFHRWAGATSYEQYF.

The chain employs TRBV6-1 and TRBJ2-5; 8 bases are a match to TRBD1. The CDR3 is 14 amino acids. Germline V gene lookup returns CDR1 MNHNS and CDR2 SASEGT. Germline trimming cut 5 bases from V and 5 bases from J; bases unmatched to any gene: 7. The CDR3 region is CASSQQQGVETQYF. CDR3 nucleotide sequence: TGTGCCAGCAGTCAACAACAGGGGGTTGAGACCCAGTACTTC.

This sequence joins TRBV19 and TRBJ2-3; TRBD2 agrees at 11 bases. The trim removed 8 bases at V and 2 bases at J, leaving 3 bases unmatched. CDR3 size: 14 residues. Germline CDR1 and CDR2: LNHDA and SQIVND (reference sequence). The CDR3 nucleotides are TGTGCCAGTGGGACTAGCGGAATCACAGATACGCAGTATTTT. Amino acid sequence: CASGTSGITDTQYF.

The rearrangement uses TRBV5-4 and TRBJ1-2; D is possibly TRBD1 (6 bases). The V end lost 4 bases, the J end lost 8 bases, and 21 bases lay between the germline ends. The CDR3 runs to 15 residues. Germline lookup yields CDR1 SGHNT and CDR2 YYREEE (reference sequence). The CDR3 is CASSDDMGGVLGYTF. The CDR3 nucleotides read TGTGCCAGCAGCGACGACATGGGGGGCGTACTCGGCTACACCTTC.

CDR3 DNA: TGTGCCAGCACCCGAGCGGGAGGGTTGGATACGCAGTATTTT. This gives the protein CASTRAGGLDTQYF. The rearrangement uses TRBV6-6 and TRBJ2-3, with 10 bases lining up with TRBD2. Trimming at V came to 7 bases and at J to 6 bases, leaving 7 bases not matched to a gene. This CDR3 spans 14 amino acids. CDR1 is MNHNY and CDR2 is SVGAGI in the germline V gene (reference sequence).

This chain connects TRBV14 to TRBJ1-2; 8 bases line up with TRBD1. Per the germline V gene, CDR1 is SGHDN and CDR2 is FVKESK. The CDR3 has 16 amino acids. J was trimmed by 3 bases and V by 4 bases; bases with no gene match: 10. As DNA, the CDR3 is TGTGCCAGCAGCCCTGCCGGGACAGGAGTTTACTATGGCTACACCTTC. Protein: CASSPAGTGVYYGYTF.

The V gene is TRBV7-2, the J gene TRBJ2-3; 9 nucleotides line up with TRBD2. The CDR3 extends over 15 amino acids. CDR1 is SGHTA and CDR2 is FQGNSA in the germline V gene. The V segment lost 4 bases and the J segment 0 bases; nucleotides outside the gene matches: 2. In DNA, the CDR3 is TGTGCCAGCAGCTACACTAGCGGGAGCACAGATACGCAGTATTTT. This encodes CASSYTSGSTDTQYF.

Regarding this clone: A much larger clone is a single base away; this may be a read error. The genes are TRBV2 and TRBJ2-7; no reliable D call. The CDR3 spans 11 residues. CDR1 and CDR2 from the germline V gene are SNHLY and FYNNEI. V shed 1 base and J shed 9 bases, with 7 bases lying between them. CDR3 in DNA: TGTGCCAGCAGTGAAGTGACCGGGCAGTACTTC. It translates to CASSEVTGQYF.

This clone appeared a few times. Here the CDR3 DNA reads TGTGCCAGCAGCCAAGTGGGTGCTGAGTATGGCTACACCTTC. Translation: CASSQVGAEYGYTF. This chain connects TRBV4-2 to TRBJ1-2, with D unresolved. With 1 base removed from V and 5 bases from J, the gap between germline ends came to 11 bases. CDR3 length: 14 amino acids. Germline values: CDR1 LGHNA, CDR2 YNFKEQ.

The table lists this clone with many counts. The rearrangement joins TRBV10-1 to TRBJ2-7; perhaps TRBD2 as D (6 bases). Trimming pared 6 bases from V and 5 bases from J, leaving 17 bases between. The CDR3 consists of 14 residues. Per germline, CDR1 WNHNN and CDR2 SYGVQD (reference sequence). In DNA form, the CDR3 reads TGCGCCAGCAGACGTCGACTAGAGTGCAACGAGCAGTACTTC. It translates to CASRRRLECNEQYF.

The chain has TRBV18 and TRBJ2-2, with 7 positions matching TRBD2. CDR1 and CDR2 from the germline V gene are KGHSH and LQKENI. This CDR3 is built from 16 residues. J was trimmed by 5 bases and V by 2 bases; bases with no gene match: 8. As DNA, the CDR3 is TGTGCCAGCTCACCATGGGGCGGGAGCGGAACCGGGGAGCTGTTTTTT. Protein product: CASSPWGGSGTGELFF.

CDR3 sequence (DNA): TGTGCCATCAAATTACTAGCGGGAGTTACCGGGGAGCTGTTTTTT. Its translation: CAIKLLAGVTGELFF. The V gene is TRBV10-3, the J gene TRBJ2-2; 11 bases match TRBD2. Germline V CDR1 and CDR2: ENHRY, SYGVKD. V lost 7 bases to trimming and J lost 5 bases; unmatched junction nucleotides: 6. The CDR3 sequence is 15 residues long.

The chain is built from TRBV28 and TRBJ2-5, with TRBD1 identical over 10 bases. The V segment lost 2 bases and the J segment 7 bases; nucleotides outside the gene matches: 4. Germline V gives CDR1 MDHEN, CDR2 SYDVKM. The CDR3 is 14 residues long. The CDR3 coding sequence is TGTGCCAGCAGTTTACGGGACAGGGGAGGGACCCAGTACTTC. Residues: CASSLRDRGGTQYF.

A note on this clone: This sample includes further DNA sequences coding for the same CDR3. In DNA, the CDR3 is TGTGCCAGCAGCGTATCTGGGACCAGCTCCTACAATGAGCAGTTCTTC. It yields the protein CASSVSGTSSYNEQFF. This chain uses TRBV9 with TRBJ2-1; tentatively, D is TRBD1 or TRBD2 (5 bases each). Deletions cut 1 base from V and 0 bases from J, with 11 bases between. The CDR3 contains 16 residues. CDR1 is SGDLS, CDR2 YYNGEE, per germline.

The chain employs TRBV10-1 and TRBJ2-3, with 13 bases fitting TRBD2. CDR3 length: 18 residues. The junction had 11 bases not matched to a gene; V was cut back by 4 bases and J by 4 bases. The germline V gene has CDR1 WNHNN and CDR2 SYGVQD (reference sequence). CDR3 in amino acids: CASSGAGLAGVIPDTQYF. DNA of the CDR3: TGCGCCAGCAGTGGCGCCGGACTAGCGGGAGTAATACCAGATACGCAGTATTTT.